What follows is one T cell receptor beta chain and its context. PCR employed 60 Vbeta and 13 Jbeta primers. Assay used: immunoSEQ multiplex PCR; TCRdb lists only in-frame clones, some missing. The table gives 100,000 to 150,000 clones; the top ten clones make up about 1.6% of it. This entry comes from a study of cytomegalovirus exposure and HLA in healthy donors. Study at large: Most genotyped donors, about four fifths of 398, had Caucasian-associated genetic ancestry.

Germline V gives CDR1 LNHDA, CDR2 SQIVND (reference sequence). CDR3 size: 18 residues. The J segment lost 0 bases and the V segment lost 5 bases, leaving 12 bases of the junction unmatched. Sequencing used PBMCs. This chain joins TRBV19 and TRBJ1-5; 8 nucleotides agree with TRBD1. This TCR was sampled from a woman aged 40 to 55 in good health and CMV-seronegative. This CDR3 reads CASSRAGQGRYSNQPQHF. The DNA of the CDR3 is TGTGCCAGTAGTCGGGCCGGACAGGGAAGGTATAGCAATCAGCCCCAGCATTTT.